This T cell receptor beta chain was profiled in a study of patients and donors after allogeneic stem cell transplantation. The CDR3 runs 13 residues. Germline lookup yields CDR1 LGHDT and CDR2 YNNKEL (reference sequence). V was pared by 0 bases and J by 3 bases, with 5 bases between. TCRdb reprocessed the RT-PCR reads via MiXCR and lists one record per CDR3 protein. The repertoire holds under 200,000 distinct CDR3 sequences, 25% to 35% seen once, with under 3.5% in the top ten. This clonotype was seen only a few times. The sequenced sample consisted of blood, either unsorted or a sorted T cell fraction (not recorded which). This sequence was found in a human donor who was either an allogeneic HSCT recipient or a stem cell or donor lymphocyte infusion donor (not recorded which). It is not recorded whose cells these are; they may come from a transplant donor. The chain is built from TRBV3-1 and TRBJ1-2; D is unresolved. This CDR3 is CASSQDLDYGYTF. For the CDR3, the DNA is TGTGCCAGCAGCCAAGATCTAGACTATGGCTACACCTTC.